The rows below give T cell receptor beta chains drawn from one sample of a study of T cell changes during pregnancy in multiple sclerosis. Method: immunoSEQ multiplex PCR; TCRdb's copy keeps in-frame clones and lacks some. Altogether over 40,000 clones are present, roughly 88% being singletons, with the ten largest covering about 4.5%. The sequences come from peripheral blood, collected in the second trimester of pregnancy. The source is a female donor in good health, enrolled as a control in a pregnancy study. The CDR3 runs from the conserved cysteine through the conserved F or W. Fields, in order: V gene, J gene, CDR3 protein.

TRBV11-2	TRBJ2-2	CASSLVVGELFF
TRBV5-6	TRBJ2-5	CASSLASSGVETQYF
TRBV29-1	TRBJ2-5	CSFNRVETQYF
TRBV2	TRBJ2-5	CASSLVMGGGQETQYF
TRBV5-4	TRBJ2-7	CASSPPSATHEQYF
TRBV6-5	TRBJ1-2	CASRFGSLDYGYTF
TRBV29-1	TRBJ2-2	CSVVRGTGELFF
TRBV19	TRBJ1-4	CASSMMAGRSEKLFF
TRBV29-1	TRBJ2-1	CSVEDRASGSFSYNEQFF
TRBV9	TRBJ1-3	CASSPTGNTIYF
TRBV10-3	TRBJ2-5	CAITPGQGKGETQYF
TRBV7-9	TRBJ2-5	CASSFGEYQETQYF
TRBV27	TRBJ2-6	CASSLHRGGANVLTF
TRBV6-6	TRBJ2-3	CASSPGGGRTDTQYF
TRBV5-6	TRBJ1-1	CASSLGDTEAFF
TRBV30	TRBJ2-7	CAWNRQGEQYF
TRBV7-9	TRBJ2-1	CASSLGTSGTNEQFF
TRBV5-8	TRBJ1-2	CASSARRLGGPTYGYTF
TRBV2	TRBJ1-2	CASSNPGSLYGYTF
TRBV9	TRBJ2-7	CASSATSGYEQYF
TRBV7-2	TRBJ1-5	CASSFGTGGNQPQHF
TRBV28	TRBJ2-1	CASSGGSGTRQDGNEQFF
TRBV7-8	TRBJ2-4	CASSLGGQGNIQYF
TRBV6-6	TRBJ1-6	CATKAGVSSPLHF
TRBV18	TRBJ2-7	CASSPPQGGRAYEQYF
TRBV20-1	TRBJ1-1	CSAARIEAFF
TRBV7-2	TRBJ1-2	CASSFGQAVGYTF
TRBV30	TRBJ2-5	CAWRPGSQETQYF
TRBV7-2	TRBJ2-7	CASSSLRQGYEQYF
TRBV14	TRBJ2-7	CASSQVPRTGVGSYEQYF
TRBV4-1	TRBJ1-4	CASSQDHPSQGEKLFF
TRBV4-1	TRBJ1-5	CASSQDNNQPQHF
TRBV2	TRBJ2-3	CASSVGGGSSTDTQYF
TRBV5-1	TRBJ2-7	CASSLGTGVRYEQYF
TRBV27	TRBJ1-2	CASSSRDRGSYGYTF
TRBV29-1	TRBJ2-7	CSVDGQGTLHEQYF
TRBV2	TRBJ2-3	CASTKTSGWADTQYF
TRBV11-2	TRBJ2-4	CASSLGDRTKNIQYF
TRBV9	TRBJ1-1	CASSQTQGVTEAFF
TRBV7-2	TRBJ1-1	CASSLSTGEEAFF
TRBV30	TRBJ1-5	CAWSGQSNQPQHF
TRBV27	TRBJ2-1	CASRPGLGGGNNEQFF
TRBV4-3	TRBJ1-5	CASSQSDRPHQPQHF
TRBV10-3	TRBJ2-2	CAISESGPGELFF
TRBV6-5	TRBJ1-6	CASSYSEGASSPLHF
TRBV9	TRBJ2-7	CASSEGTAGSYEQYF
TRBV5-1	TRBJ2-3	CASSLGVDTQYF
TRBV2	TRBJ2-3	CASGWPGQIVDTQYF
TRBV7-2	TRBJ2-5	CASSFGGGQETQYF
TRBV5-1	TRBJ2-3	CASRTSGSQRVDTQYF
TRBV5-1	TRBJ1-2	CASSSIKNREGYGYTF